This T cell receptor beta chain was sequenced for a study of graft-versus-host responses after intestinal transplantation. In regard to this clone: The antigen is not known.

Broader study findings: Clonal ratios of graft-versus-host to host-versus-graft in allografts were high for patients exhibiting graft-donor T cell macrochimerism. Detection of GvH clones occurred in recipient marrow, and some had their first appearance in ileum or blood.

CDR3 length: 16 amino acids. In germline, CDR1 is MDHEN, CDR2 SYDVKM. Between the trimmed V and J ends, which lost 2 bases and 2 bases, there was a span of 16 bases. Generated by immunoSEQ multiplex PCR, the TCRdb table keeps only in-frame clones and is missing some. The table includes fewer than 95,000 clones, 94% detected once. This TCR came from a human donor who was the organ donor for an intestinal transplant. Sequenced material: unstimulated CD4+ T cells sorted from spleen or lymph node cells, taken before transplant. The chain joins TRBV28 to TRBJ2-7; TRBD1 might be the D (6 bases). The CDR3 reads CASSLAGTQLPYEQYF. The DNA for the CDR3 is TGTGCCAGCAGTTTAGCCGGGACACAATTACCCTACGAGCAGTACTTC.